This TCR beta chain was captured in a study of blood T cell repertoires in COVID-19 (dated by TCRdb to the early 2020s). As for the study more broadly: For ImmuneRACE Cohort 3, a participant was defined as recovered based on two consecutive negative NP/OP PCR tests, clearance by a healthcare professional, or resolution of symptoms. The collaborator samples originated in the United States, Italy and Spain and spanned the acute and convalescent phases of COVID-19. The material from the prospective study consisted of cDNA or gDNA derived from T cells, B-cell-depleted T cells, or PBMCs. Deeply sampled blood TCRbeta repertoires from subjects exposed to, actively infected with, or recovered from COVID-19 were included in the dataset. The repertoires were made available in a free public database intended to serve as a resource for research on the immune response to SARS-CoV-2. The samples were drawn from the first 160 participants of the ongoing ImmuneRACE study and from about 1,200 subjects provided by 6 global collaborators. Nearly every sample came with metadata listing a de-identified subject ID, COVID-19 status, age in years and sex. Where HLA class I and class II types were available, the types were taken from metadata supplied by the sample provider, not from assay-based typing. General findings and caveats noted by the study authors: Clinical and demographic metadata were provided uncurated, with the amount varying by source and participant.

In the prospective study, participants were 18 to 89 years old, resided in 20 to 30 geographic areas of the United States, and were enrolled through a virtual design. To assign participants to cohorts, the prospective study relied on clinical history that participants themselves reported in a screening survey and a study questionnaire. In the prospective study, whole blood, serum and a nasopharyngeal or oropharyngeal swab were collected from each participant by mobile phlebotomists. Participants in the prospective study had the option to provide additional blood draws and questionnaires over an approximately 2-month period. Before DNA extraction, blood samples from the prospective study were shipped at room temperature or frozen. TCRbeta CDR3 regions were amplified from genomic DNA using the immunoSEQ Assay, a bias-controlled multiplex PCR. The authors processed their data as follows. The number of nucleated cells in each sample was estimated from the amplification of reference gene primers within the assay. Sequence reads were collapsed and filtered to measure the absolute abundance of every unique TCRbeta CDR3 rearrangement. Productive Simpson clonality was computed per sample as the square root of Simpson's diversity index over productive rearrangements. TCRdb took this table from immuneACCESS and kept in-frame rearrangements with V and J called. Such tables lack part of the clones; where checked against another copy, unresolved V genes explain under half of the gap, and the rest is unexplained. V and J calls and clone size are as listed in that table; D and trimming were resolved from the DNA. The sample records over 110,000 clones, approximately 84% of which are singletons. Together, the top ten hold 3.9% of the sample.

To note about this clone: There is no known antigen for this receptor. No qualities accompany the bases; no much larger clone lies one base away.

The receptor comes from a man aged 45 to 65 in a cohort exposed to, infected with or recovered from COVID-19 (not recorded which). What was sequenced was PBMCs or T cells enriched from blood (not recorded which).

The nucleotide sequence is given as TGTGCCAGCTCTCGGACTAGCGGGGAGCAGTTCTTC. This gives the protein CASSRTSGEQFF. The rearrangement combines TRBV18 with TRBJ2-1; TRBD2 matches 11 bases in the middle. From its cysteine to its phenylalanine, the CDR3 spans 12 amino acids. Only CDR3 DNA is held: 36 bases, read in frame from base 1. From a lookup of the germline V gene, CDR1 and CDR2 are KGHSH and LQKENI. For this chain, trimming is 6 bases at the V end and 10 bases at the J end, and the number of junction bases without a gene match is 2.